The rows below give T cell receptor beta chains drawn from one sample of a study of neoadjuvant anti-PD-1 for oral cavity cancer. The table came from immunoSEQ multiplex PCR; TCRdb's copy has only in-frame clones and leaves some out. The repertoire holds about 14,000 clones, with roughly two thirds as singletons. This material consisted of PBMCs, taken before nivolumab (anti-PD-1) treatment. Receptor source: a person between 40 and 80 years old with oral cavity squamous cell carcinoma. Both conserved end residues are part of each CDR3. A D gene is named only where the DNA matches it firmly. Rows may omit the clone size; those that give it use once, few, many or a size class.

>NA|NA|TRBV7-9|TRBJ2-3
CASSLGTDTQYF
TGTGCCAGCAGCTTGGGCACAGATACGCAGTATTTT
>NA|NA|TRBV27|TRBJ2-5
CASTPGWGSRQETQYF
TGTGCCAGCACCCCCGGATGGGGGAGTAGGCAAGAGACCCAGTACTTC
>NA|NA|TRBV10-2|TRBJ1-3
CASSASRPGSGNTIYF
TGCGCCAGCAGTGCGAGTAGGCCCGGCTCAGGAAACACCATATATTTT
>NA|NA|TRBV27|TRBJ2-7
CASSRTGANYEQYF
TGTGCCAGCAGCCGGACGGGGGCGAACTACGAGCAGTACTTC
>NA|NA|TRBV7-2|TRBJ2-3
CASSPRTGISTDTQYF
TGTGCCAGCAGCCCTCGTACAGGCATTAGCACAGATACGCAGTATTTT
>NA|NA|TRBV5-1|TRBJ1-2
CASSSPGNFYGYTF
TGCGCCAGCAGCTCTCCGGGGAATTTCTATGGCTACACCTTC
>NA|TRBD2|TRBV15|TRBJ2-5
CATSRVGGTSRETQYF
TGTGCCACCAGCAGAGTCGGTGGGACTAGCAGAGAGACCCAGTACTTC
>few|NA|TRBV25-1|TRBJ2-2
CASSLGGGANTGELFF
TGTGCCAGCAGTCTTGGGGGGGGCGCGAACACCGGGGAGCTGTTTTTT
>NA|TRBD1|TRBV25-1|TRBJ1-6
CASRESGTGESPLHF
TGTGCCAGCAGGGAATCCGGGACAGGGGAATCACCCCTCCACTTT
>NA|NA|TRBV30|TRBJ1-5
CAWNRAGNRPQHF
TGTGCCTGGAACAGGGCAGGCAATCGGCCCCAGCATTTT
>NA|NA|TRBV7-3|TRBJ2-3
CASTSGNPDTQYF
TGTGCCAGCACCTCAGGGAACCCAGATACGCAGTATTTT
>NA|NA|TRBV5-1|TRBJ2-7
CASSWGPEQYF
TGCGCCAGCAGCTGGGGCCCGGAGCAGTACTTC
>NA|NA|TRBV7-2|TRBJ2-2
CARRSAGGSRELFF
TGTGCCAGGCGCTCGGCCGGGGGTAGCAGGGAGCTGTTTTTT
>NA|TRBD2|TRBV13|TRBJ2-1
CASRFRLASTEQFF
TGTGCCAGCAGGTTCAGACTAGCCTCAACCGAGCAGTTCTTC
>NA|NA|TRBV2|TRBJ1-5
CASTPGARERVGQPQHF
TGTGCCAGCACCCCGGGAGCCAGGGAAAGGGTGGGCCAGCCCCAGCATTTT
>NA|NA|TRBV7-8|TRBJ1-5
CASSLDGTNNQPQHF
TGTGCCAGCAGCTTAGACGGGACAAATAATCAGCCCCAGCATTTT
>once|NA|TRBV2|TRBJ2-3
CASRGRGGISTDTQYF
TGTGCCAGCAGGGGTCGCGGGGGCATTAGCACAGATACGCAGTATTTT
>NA|TRBD1|TRBV11-1|TRBJ1-1
CASRAGTGVDTEAFF
TGTGCCAGCAGAGCCGGGACAGGGGTAGACACTGAAGCTTTCTTT
>few|NA|TRBV7-2|TRBJ2-1
CASSFGGTYNGEQFF
TGTGCCAGCAGCTTCGGCGGTACGTACAATGGTGAGCAGTTCTTC
>NA|NA|TRBV28|TRBJ2-1
CASSTIRGNEQFF
TGTGCCAGCAGTACCATAAGGGGGAATGAGCAGTTCTTC
>NA|NA|TRBV5-6|TRBJ2-7
CASSPPMGRSYEQYF
TGTGCCAGCAGCCCCCCCATGGGACGCTCCTACGAGCAGTACTTC
>NA|TRBD1|TRBV11-2|TRBJ2-3
CASSSDRRGTDTQYF
TGTGCCAGCAGCTCGGACAGGCGGGGCACAGATACGCAGTATTTT
>NA|TRBD1|TRBV6-6|TRBJ1-1
CASSYAQGGITEAFF
TGTGCCAGCAGTTACGCCCAGGGGGGTATCACTGAAGCTTTCTTT
>NA|TRBD1|TRBV6-5|TRBJ1-4
CASRSGTGWDEKLFF
TGTGCCAGCAGATCCGGGACAGGGTGGGATGAAAAACTGTTTTTT
>NA|NA|TRBV5-1|TRBJ1-5
CASSLRGANNQPQHF
TGCGCCAGCAGCTTGAGGGGGGCGAACAATCAGCCCCAGCATTTT
>NA|TRBD2|TRBV27|TRBJ2-7
CASSAWTSARDEQYF
TGTGCCAGCAGTGCCTGGACTAGCGCGAGGGACGAGCAGTACTTC
>NA|TRBD2|TRBV2|TRBJ2-2
CASSERAGGTGELFF
TGTGCCAGCAGTGAAAGGGCGGGGGGCACCGGGGAGCTGTTTTTT
>NA|NA|TRBV27|TRBJ2-3
CASSSTPLVTDTQYF
TGTGCCAGCAGTTCCACCCCCCTAGTTACAGATACGCAGTATTTT
>NA|TRBD2|TRBV5-1|TRBJ2-7
CASRRTSDSSYEQYF
TGCGCCAGCAGGCGTACTAGCGACAGCTCCTACGAGCAGTACTTC